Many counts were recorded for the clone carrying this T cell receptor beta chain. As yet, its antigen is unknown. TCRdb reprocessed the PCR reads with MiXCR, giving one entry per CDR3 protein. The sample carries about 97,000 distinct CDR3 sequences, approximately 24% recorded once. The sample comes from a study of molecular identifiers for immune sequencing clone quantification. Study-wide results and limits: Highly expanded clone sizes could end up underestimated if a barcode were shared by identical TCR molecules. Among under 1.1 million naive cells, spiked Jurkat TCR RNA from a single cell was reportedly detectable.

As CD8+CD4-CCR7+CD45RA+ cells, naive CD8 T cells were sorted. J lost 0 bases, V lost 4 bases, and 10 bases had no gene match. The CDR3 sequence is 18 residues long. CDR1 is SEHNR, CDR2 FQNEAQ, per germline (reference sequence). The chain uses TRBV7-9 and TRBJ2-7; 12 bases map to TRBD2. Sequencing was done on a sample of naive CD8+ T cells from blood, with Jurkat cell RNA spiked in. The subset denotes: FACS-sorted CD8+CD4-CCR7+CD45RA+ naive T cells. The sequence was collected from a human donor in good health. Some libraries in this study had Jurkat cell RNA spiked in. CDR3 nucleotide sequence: TGTGCCAGCAGCTCCTCCCTAGCGGGGGGGGTTAGCTCCTACGAGCAGTACTTC. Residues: CASSSSLAGGVSSYEQYF.